This T cell receptor (beta chain) was profiled in a study of T cells after yellow fever vaccination. Overall study: Fractions of limited cellularity were prepared by means of SMART-Seq v4 Ultra Low Input. Study-wide findings and caveats: Contamination of FACS-sorted repertoires by abundant clonotypes from the bulk population could occur. At approximately 95% for CD4 and just over 85% for CD8, most primary-vaccination clones showed up again after the booster.

To note about this clonotype: What it binds is unknown. This may be a read error, as it is one base from a much larger clone.

Each CDR3 protein is one row after TCRdb ran MiXCR on the 5' RACE reads. The table records more than 120,000 distinct CDR3 sequences, 7.7% of them present only once. J gave up 4 bases and V 7 bases, and 11 bases lay outside the gene matches. CDR3 size: 16 residues. The germline CDR1 and CDR2 sequences are LNHDA and SQIVND (reference sequence). The sequencing used CD4+ T cells sorted from PBMCs, collected 5 days after the yellow fever booster vaccination. The rearrangement joins TRBV19 to TRBJ2-3; TRBD2 matches at 10 bases. The clonotype was recovered from a man aged 25-45 years who received the YFV17D yellow fever vaccine. The CDR3 nucleotides are TGTGCCAGTAAGGTAGTACGCCTAGCGGGAGCAGATACGCAGTATTTT. This encodes CASKVVRLAGADTQYF.